This TCR beta chain was captured in a study of T cells in Graves' hyperthyroidism and ophthalmopathy (dated by TCRdb to the late 2010s). In terms of the full investigation: Peripheral blood samples were taken at initial diagnosis, before any treatment was given. An independent validation cohort of around 19 hyperthyroidism patients and roughly 16 patients who later progressed to ophthalmopathy tested prospective prediction of ophthalmopathy. The approximately 100 discovery patients were randomly split 7:3 into training and test sets. Once sampling was done, hyperthyroidism patients were given methimazole at a starting dose of 30 mg daily, whereas ophthalmopathy patients were given high-dose intravenous methylprednisolone. TCR Vbeta CDR3 sequencing of 135 peripheral blood samples (fewer than 45 ophthalmopathy, 75 hyperthyroidism and 17 progressor patients) is reported in the paper. In addition, the study compared T-cell repertoires in thyroid tissue and in blood from roughly 6 Graves' hyperthyroidism patients. A discovery cohort of 95 to 100 patients, about 44 with Graves' ophthalmopathy and 55 to 60 with stable Graves' hyperthyroidism, was used to find distinguishing TCR V-J signatures.

Reading from cysteine to phenylalanine, the CDR3 counts 15 amino acids. Only the CDR3 portion is preserved as DNA: 45 bases, with reading frame beginning at the first base. Trimmed from V: 6 bases; trimmed from J: 6 bases; junction bases lacking a gene match: 14. The TCR beta CDR3 regions were amplified from the RNA transcripts. The TCR CDR3 was subjected to a first round of RT-PCR using the HTBI primer set and the Qiagen OneStep RT-PCR kit. Libraries were constructed in a second round of multiplex PCR, after which size selection and purification were carried out. Paired-end sequencing of the libraries was performed with 100 bp reads on an Illumina HiSeq2000. In the paper's pipeline: Raw data were processed with SOAPnuke, discarding reads with adapters, uncalled bases, mean Phred below 15, or no exact constant-primer or identifier match. High-quality paired reads were merged using COPE v1.2.5, and each unique nucleotide sequence was defined as a clonotype. MiTCR v1.1 was used to align clonotypes to the IMGT TRBV, TRBD and TRBJ reference segments. The analysis included only V-J combinations with a frequency above 0.0001, which together covered approximately 99% of the repertoires. A TCS score was defined as the ratio of F50 (clonal expansion) to E x V (chaos), with BLOSUM62-based TCRdist applied between CDR3 peptides within each V-J. Welch's t-statistics and random forest reduced 514 V-J features to 13, which were used in a naive Bayes classifier (R e1071). Thyroid-blood repertoire similarity was quantified with the Morisita-Horn index. The public reads were reanalyzed by TCRdb: fastp trimming at Q25, MiXCR alignment, in-frame beta chains only. Each entry is one CDR3 protein sequence, shown with its most common DNA and genes. These V and J calls originate from TCRdb's pipeline instead of the authors' own analysis. A total of about 840,000 distinct CDR3 sequences appear in this sample, roughly 40% of them only once. Of the sample, 7% to 10% is held by the ten largest clones.

Stable Graves' hyperthyroidism was defined as the absence of progression to ophthalmopathy over 18 months of follow-up. The hyperthyroidism patients were between 18 and 65 years old and newly diagnosed, with a disease duration of less than 2 months. Any patient with an uncontrolled infection, another autoimmune disease, pregnancy or lactation was excluded. Diagnoses were established on the basis of clinical symptoms, serum thyroxine and TRAb, thyroid ultrasound, and orbital computed tomography. PBMCs were separated from 8 to 10 ml of fresh peripheral blood using Ficoll-Paque density gradient centrifugation. Trizol reagent was used to extract total RNA, and RNA quality was then checked on an Agilent 2100 Bioanalyzer. Paper-wide results and their limitations: No statistical method was used to fix the sample size in advance, and group allocation was not hidden from the investigators. A 13 V-J signature model separated ophthalmopathy from stable hyperthyroidism, with over 85% sensitivity and 81% to 83% specificity in cross-validation and 80%/75% in testing. During validation, the model predicted progression to ophthalmopathy a median of about 6.5 months ahead of onset, with approximately 71% sensitivity and 72% to 80% specificity. Most expanded thyroid clonotypes (frequency above 0.001) were also found in blood, which suggests that blood repertoires may mirror thyroid immune responses.

This clonotype was seen only a few times. This receptor's antigen is unknown. No quality values exist for individual bases; no much larger clone is one base distant. The V and J segments used are TRBV12-3 or TRBV12-4 and TRBJ2-7, and TRBD2 matches 7 of the central bases. This TCR came from a man younger than 30 with Graves' hyperthyroidism. The sequenced material came from blood. The base sequence is TGTGCCAGCAGCCCGGCCGGGACTATTGGACGCGAGCAGTACTTC. This sequence encodes CASSPAGTIGREQYF.